The next 22 T cell receptor beta chains were all read from a single sample in a study of blood T cells in healthy people across ages. PCR was performed a second time for roughly 7 to 11 cycles using a sample-barcoded 5' primer and a J-beta primer mix. In TCRdb, the 5' RACE reads were re-called with MiXCR into one record per CDR3 protein. The sample has some 1.8 million distinct CDR3 sequences; more than 35% are singletons. The sequenced sample was blood. The receptors derive from a human donor in good health.

The chain has TRBV4-1 and TRBJ2-3; TRBD2 might be the D (5 bases). Per the germline V gene, CDR1 is MGHRA and CDR2 is YSYEKL. Trimming stripped 4 bases from V and 6 bases from J, with 23 bases between. This CDR3 is 17 amino acids long. CDR3 region: CASSPLTLATLGDTQYF. The CDR3 DNA is TGCGCCAGCAGCCCACTAACGCTAGCAACCCTTGGGGATACGCAGTATTTT.

V gene TRBV20-1 combines with J gene TRBJ2-1; TRBD1 might be the D (6 bases). The J call may be mistaken, given a closer DNA end match to TRBJ2-7. Germline CDR1 reads DFQATT; CDR2 reads SNEGSKA (reference sequence). The CDR3 totals 14 residues. The CDR3 bases are TGCAGTGCTAGAGATCTGGGGGCGCTTAGCGAGCAGTACTTC. This gives the protein CSARDLGALSEQYF.

Only a few counts were recorded for this clonotype. The V and J genes are TRBV2 and TRBJ1-2; no definite D call. V was clipped by 3 bases and J by 0 bases, with 8 bases between them. Germline V gives CDR1 SNHLY, CDR2 FYNNEI. CDR3 length equals 14 residues. The DNA for the CDR3 is TGTGCCAGCAGTGAGGCACGGACTAACTATGGCTACACCTTC. It encodes CASSEARTNYGYTF.

V gene TRBV20-1 combines with J gene TRBJ2-5, with D perhaps assigned TRBD1 or TRBD2 (5 bases each). V lost 0 bases to trimming and J lost 5 bases, with 10 bases between them. The germline gives CDR1 DFQATT, CDR2 SNEGSKA (reference sequence). The CDR3 loop spans 13 amino acids. The DNA for the CDR3 is TGCAGTGCTAGAGAAAATGAGGGGGAGACCCAGTACTTC. Translation: CSARENEGETQYF.

J is TRBJ1-6 and V is TRBV20-1, with TRBD1 as a possible D gene (6 bases). V was clipped by 5 bases and J by 8 bases, with 10 bases between them. The germline CDR1 and CDR2 sequences are DFQATT and SNEGSKA (reference sequence). The CDR3 consists of 12 residues. CDR3 DNA sequence: TGCAGTGCTGGACACAGGGATTCACCCCTCCACTTT. It yields the protein CSAGHRDSPLHF.

The chain recombines TRBV15 with TRBJ1-1; unclear D gene. Trimming pared 0 bases from V and 2 bases from J, leaving 7 bases between. CDR1 LNHNV and CDR2 YYDKDF come from the germline V gene (reference sequence). The CDR3 is 14 residues long. The CDR3 spells CATSRERENTEAFF. The DNA of the CDR3 is TGTGCCACCAGCAGAGAACGGGAAAACACTGAAGCTTTCTTT.

As for this clonotype: The conserved final phenylalanine or tryptophan is absent from the CDR3, which likely points to a read error. The chain uses TRBV24-1 and TRBJ1-5, with D unclear. Trimming removed 1 base from V and 5 bases from J, with 8 bases in between. The germline V gene has CDR1 KGHDR and CDR2 SFDVKD. The CDR3 loop spans 14 amino acids. The chain's CDR3 is CATSDFTSDQPQHV. The CDR3 DNA sequence: TGTGCCACCAGTGATTTCACCAGTGATCAGCCCCAGCATGTT.

Here the CDR3 DNA reads TGTGCCAGCAGCTTCCGTGGGAGACGACCAGAGACCCAGTACTTC. This sequence encodes CASSFRGRRPETQYF. The rearrangement joins TRBV7-2 to TRBJ2-4; weak D call: TRBD2 (5 bases). The J call could be wrong; TRBJ2-5 is a better fit for the DNA end. Germline assignment: CDR1 SGHTA and CDR2 FQGNSA. CDR3 size: 15 residues.

The chain employs TRBV7-2 and TRBJ1-3; no clear D gene. CDR1 SGHTA and CDR2 FQGNSA come from the germline V gene. The CDR3 has 16 amino acids. V lost 2 bases, J lost 3 bases, and 14 bases lay in between. DNA for the CDR3: TGTGCCAGCAGCTTACATATGGGCACAGTTGGAAACACCATATATTTT. The encoded protein is CASSLHMGTVGNTIYF.

This clonotype was seen a few times. The V gene is TRBV6-2 or TRBV6-3, the J gene TRBJ2-1; 9 bases line up with TRBD2. The ends lost 6 bases at V and 7 bases at J; junction bases unmatched: 10. The CDR3 is 15 residues long. The germline V gene encodes CDR1 MNHEY and CDR2 SVGEGT. For the CDR3, the DNA is TGTGCCAGCAGACTCAGCGGGGGGACTCAAAATGAGCAGTTCTTC. As protein: CASRLSGGTQNEQFF.

The rearrangement links TRBV11-3 to TRBJ1-1; TRBD1 is a possible D gene (5 bases). The germline V gene has CDR1 SGHNT and CDR2 YENEEA. CDR3 length equals 13 residues. Trimming left V 9 bases short and J 3 bases short, with 14 bases between. The CDR3 nucleotides are TGTGCCAGTAGAAATCAGGGATACACTGAAGCTTTCTTT. The encoded protein is CASRNQGYTEAFF.

The chain recombines TRBV7-9 with TRBJ2-1, with TRBD2 matching over 13 bases. The CDR3 sequence is 16 residues long. Germline V gene lookup returns CDR1 SEHNR and CDR2 FQNEAQ (reference sequence). V trimming: 4 bases; J trimming: 6 bases; junction bases outside the gene matches: 6. As DNA, the CDR3 is TGTGCCAGCAGCTACTACGGGACTAGCGGGATCAATGAGCAGTTCTTC. Translated: CASSYYGTSGINEQFF.

This sequence joins TRBV12-3 or TRBV12-4 and TRBJ2-7; 7 nucleotides align to TRBD2. J lost 1 base, V lost 6 bases, and 12 bases had no gene match. There are 16 residues in the CDR3. The CDR3 DNA reads TGTGCCAGCAGCCTGATGAGCGGGGCGACTTCCTACGAGCAGTACTTC. Translating gives CASSLMSGATSYEQYF.

This clonotype occurred a few times. The chain joins TRBV5-6 to TRBJ1-1; D is unresolved. Germline-derived CDR1 and CDR2 are SGHDT and YYEEEE. This CDR3 comprises 11 residues. Trimming pared 0 bases from V and 8 bases from J, leaving 5 bases between. CDR3 DNA: TGTGCCAGCAGCTTGGTGGAGGAAGCTTTCTTT. This encodes CASSLVEEAFF. The whole variable domain, remainder taken from reference TRBV5-6 and TRBJ1-1, is DAGVTQSPTHLIKTRGQQVTLRCSPKSGHDTVSWYQQALGQGPQFIFQYYEEEERQRGNFPDRFSGHQFPNYSSELNVNALLLGDSALYLCASSLVEEAFFGQGTRLTVV.

V is TRBV7-2 and J is TRBJ1-6; D perhaps matches TRBD1 (5 bases). CDR1 and CDR2 (germline): SGHTA, FQGNSA. The CDR3 length is 17 residues. V shed 5 bases and J shed 4 bases, with 18 bases lying between them. CDR3 sequence reads: CASSQNFDSAYNSPLHF. The CDR3 bases are TGTGCCAGCAGCCAAAATTTTGACAGCGCTTATAATTCACCCCTCCACTTT.

The chain employs TRBV12-3 or TRBV12-4 and TRBJ2-2; TRBD1 agrees at 9 bases. The CDR3 length is 17 residues. Trimming cost V 4 bases and J 4 bases; bases outside gene matches: 10. The CDR3 DNA reads TGTGCCAGCAGTTCAACGACCGGGACAGGGAGCACCGGGGAGCTGTTTTTT. Translated: CASSSTTGTGSTGELFF.

The chain is built from TRBV4-2 and TRBJ1-2; D gene unclear. The germline V gene encodes CDR1 LGHNA and CDR2 YNFKEQ. Trimming took 0 bases from V and 5 from J, leaving 16 bases between them. CDR3 length: 16 residues. The CDR3 loop is CASSQDRGGSGYGYTF. The CDR3 DNA follows: TGTGCCAGCAGCCAAGACCGGGGAGGCTCCGGGTATGGCTACACCTTC.

The chain carries TRBV12-3 or TRBV12-4 and TRBJ1-6; 11 bases are a match to TRBD1. The CDR3 extends over 16 amino acids. The ends lost 2 bases at V and 7 bases at J; junction bases unmatched: 4. The CDR3 region is CASSLSGTGGNSPLHF. The CDR3, as DNA: TGTGCCAGCAGTTTATCTGGGACAGGGGGGAATTCACCCCTCCACTTT.

The chain carries TRBV9 and TRBJ2-1; TRBD1 aligns across 11 bases. The CDR3 extends over 16 amino acids. The germline CDR1 and CDR2 sequences are SGDLS and YYNGEE. Trimming took 2 bases from V and 7 from J; bases not matched to a gene: 8. The CDR3: CASSVSGTGGRNEQFF. The CDR3 DNA sequence: TGTGCCAGCAGCGTCTCCGGGACAGGGGGTAGGAATGAGCAGTTCTTC.

The CDR3 nucleotides are TGCGCCAGCAGCCATTTACGCTCCTACAATGAGCAGTTCTTC. Translation gives CASSHLRSYNEQFF. The chain uses TRBV4-1 and TRBJ2-1, with D unclear. Germline-derived CDR1 and CDR2 are MGHRA and YSYEKL. V dropped 3 bases and J dropped 0 bases, with 6 bases sitting between them. The CDR3 is made up of 14 amino acids.

The J gene is TRBJ1-5, the V gene TRBV7-8, with D possibly being TRBD1 (5 bases). Looked up from germline, CDR1 is SGHVS and CDR2 is FQNEAQ. The CDR3 length is 15 residues. The V end was cut by 1 base, the J end by 4 bases, with 11 bases between. In nucleotides, the CDR3 is TGTGCCAGCAGCTTAGTGAGGGACGCTAATCAGCCCCAGCATTTT. It specifies CASSLVRDANQPQHF.

This clonotype was counted only a few times. V usage is TRBV7-9 and J usage is TRBJ1-6, with D uncertain. CDR3 length: 14 amino acids. The V end lost 1 base, the J end lost 5 bases, and 6 bases lay between the germline ends. In germline, CDR1 is SEHNR, CDR2 FQNEAQ (reference sequence). As DNA, the CDR3 is TGTGCCAGCAGCTTAGGACGGAATAATTCACCCCTCCACTTT. This translates into CASSLGRNNSPLHF.